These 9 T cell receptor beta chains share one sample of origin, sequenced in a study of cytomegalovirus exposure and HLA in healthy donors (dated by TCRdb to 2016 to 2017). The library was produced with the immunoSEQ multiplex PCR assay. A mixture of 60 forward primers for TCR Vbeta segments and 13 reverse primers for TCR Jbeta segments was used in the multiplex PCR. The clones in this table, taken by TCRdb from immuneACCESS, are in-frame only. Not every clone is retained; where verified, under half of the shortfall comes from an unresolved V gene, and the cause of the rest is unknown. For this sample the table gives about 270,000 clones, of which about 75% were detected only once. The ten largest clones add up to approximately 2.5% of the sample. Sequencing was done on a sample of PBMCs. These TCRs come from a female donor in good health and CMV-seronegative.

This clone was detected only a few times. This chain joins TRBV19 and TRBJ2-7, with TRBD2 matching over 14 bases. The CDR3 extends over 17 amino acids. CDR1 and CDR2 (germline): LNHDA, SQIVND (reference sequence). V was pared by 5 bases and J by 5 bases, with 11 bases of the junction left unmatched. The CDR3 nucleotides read TGTGCCAGTAGTGTTGCGGGGACTAGCGGGAGAAAAAACGAGCAGTACTTC. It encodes CASSVAGTSGRKNEQYF.

This CDR3 reads CASSSRRAGGHTEQFF. The CDR3, as DNA: TGCGCCAGCAGCTCCCGAAGGGCGGGAGGGCACACTGAGCAGTTCTTC. This chain links TRBV5-1 with TRBJ2-1, with 9 bases matching TRBD2. Germline loops: CDR1 SGHRS, CDR2 YFSETQ. Germline trimming cut 3 bases from V and 9 bases from J; bases unmatched to any gene: 13. There are 16 residues in the CDR3. Variable domain in full (rest from reference TRBV5-1 and TRBJ2-1): KAGVTQTPRYLIKTRGQQVTLSCSPISGHRSVSWYQQTPGQGLQFLFEYFSETQRNKGNFPGRFSGRQFSNSRSEMNVSTLELGDSALYLCASSSRRAGGHTEQFFGPGTRLTVL.

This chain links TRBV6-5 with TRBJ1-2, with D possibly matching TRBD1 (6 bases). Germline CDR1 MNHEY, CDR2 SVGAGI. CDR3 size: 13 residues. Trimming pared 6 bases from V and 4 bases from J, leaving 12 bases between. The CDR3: CASRILQGYGYTF. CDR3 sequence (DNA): TGTGCCAGCAGAATCCTACAGGGCTATGGCTACACCTTC.

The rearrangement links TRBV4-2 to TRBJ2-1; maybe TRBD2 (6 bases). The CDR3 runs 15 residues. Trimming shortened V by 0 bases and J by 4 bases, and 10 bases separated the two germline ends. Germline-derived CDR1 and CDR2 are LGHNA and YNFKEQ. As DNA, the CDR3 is TGTGCCAGCAGCCAAGAGCGGGAAGTGTACAATGAGCAGTTCTTC. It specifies CASSQEREVYNEQFF.

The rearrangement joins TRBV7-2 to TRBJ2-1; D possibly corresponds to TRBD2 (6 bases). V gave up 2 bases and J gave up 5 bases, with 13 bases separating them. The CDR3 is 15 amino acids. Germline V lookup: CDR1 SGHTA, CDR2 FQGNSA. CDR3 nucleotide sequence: TGTGCCAGCAGCTTATCCGGGACTGGGGACAATGAGCAGTTCTTC. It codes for CASSLSGTGDNEQFF.

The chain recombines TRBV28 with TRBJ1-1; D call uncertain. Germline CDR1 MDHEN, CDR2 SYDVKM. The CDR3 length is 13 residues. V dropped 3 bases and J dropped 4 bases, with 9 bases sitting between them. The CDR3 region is CASSFGESTEAFF. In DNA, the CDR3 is TGTGCCAGCAGTTTTGGGGAGAGCACTGAAGCTTTCTTT.

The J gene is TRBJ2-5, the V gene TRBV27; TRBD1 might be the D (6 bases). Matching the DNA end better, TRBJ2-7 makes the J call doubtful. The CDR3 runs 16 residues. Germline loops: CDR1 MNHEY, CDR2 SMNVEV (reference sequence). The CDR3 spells CASSPNRRGVTYEQYF. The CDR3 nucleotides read TGTGCCAGCAGTCCCAACCGCAGGGGAGTAACCTACGAGCAGTACTTC.

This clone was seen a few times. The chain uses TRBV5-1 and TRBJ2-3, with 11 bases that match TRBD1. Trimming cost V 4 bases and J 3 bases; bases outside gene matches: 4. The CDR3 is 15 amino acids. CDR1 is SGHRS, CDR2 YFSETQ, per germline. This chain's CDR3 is CASSQGTGGTDTQYF. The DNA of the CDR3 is TGCGCCAGCAGCCAAGGGACAGGGGGGACAGATACGCAGTATTTT.

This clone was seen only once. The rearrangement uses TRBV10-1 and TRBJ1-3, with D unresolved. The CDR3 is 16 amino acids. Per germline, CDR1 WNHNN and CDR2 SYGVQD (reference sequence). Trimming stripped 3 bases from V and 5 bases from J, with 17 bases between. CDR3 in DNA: TGCGCCAGCAGTGATTCCCGTTTAGGAGATCGAAACACCATATATTTT. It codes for CASSDSRLGDRNTIYF.